These T cell receptor beta chains were read from a single sample in a study of cytomegalovirus exposure and HLA in healthy donors. Some clones are missing from TCRdb's copy, which holds only in-frame ones; the method was immunoSEQ multiplex PCR. The data show 150,000 to 200,000 clones, around 80% seen once. The sample comprised PBMCs. These receptors were obtained from a woman aged 45-59 years in good health and CMV-seropositive. Each CDR3 is given with its conserved first and last residue. Each record gives: D gene, J gene, clone size, V gene, CDR3 protein, CDR3 DNA. D genes are given only for firm matches. Clone size appears in some rows only: once, few, many, or a class for an expanded clone.

d_call: NA; j_call: TRBJ1-2; clone_size: NA; v_call: TRBV28; cdr3_aa: CASSSSAVNYGYTF; cdr3_nt: TGTGCCAGCAGTTCCAGCGCGGTTAACTATGGCTACACCTTC
d_call: TRBD2; j_call: TRBJ2-3; clone_size: NA; v_call: TRBV18; cdr3_aa: CASSLGIAGSGGTQYF; cdr3_nt: TGTGCCAGCTCACTGGGAATAGCGGGCTCCGGGGGTACGCAGTATTTT
d_call: TRBD1; j_call: TRBJ1-5; clone_size: NA; v_call: TRBV27; cdr3_aa: CASSPRQGMSRQLQHF; cdr3_nt: TGTGCCAGCAGTCCCCGACAGGGAATGAGCCGACAGCTCCAGCATTTT
d_call: NA; j_call: TRBJ2-7; clone_size: NA; v_call: TRBV10-3; cdr3_aa: CAITPEGGAYEQYF; cdr3_nt: TGTGCCATCACCCCCGAGGGGGGGGCCTACGAGCAGTACTTC
d_call: TRBD2; j_call: TRBJ2-5; clone_size: NA; v_call: TRBV30; cdr3_aa: CAWSTLAGGEETQYF; cdr3_nt: TGTGCCTGGAGCACACTAGCGGGGGGCGAAGAGACCCAGTACTTC
d_call: NA; j_call: TRBJ2-7; clone_size: NA; v_call: TRBV4-3; cdr3_aa: CASSFGLPGYEQYF; cdr3_nt: TGCGCCAGCAGCTTTGGACTGCCAGGTTACGAGCAGTACTTC
d_call: TRBD1; j_call: TRBJ2-5; clone_size: NA; v_call: TRBV5-1; cdr3_aa: CASSGRQGREETQYF; cdr3_nt: TGCGCCAGCAGCGGTAGACAGGGGCGGGAAGAGACCCAGTACTTC
d_call: TRBD1; j_call: TRBJ2-7; clone_size: NA; v_call: TRBV5-1; cdr3_aa: CASSAGQGPSYEQYF; cdr3_nt: TGCGCCAGCAGCGCTGGACAGGGGCCCTCCTACGAGCAGTACTTC
d_call: TRBD1; j_call: TRBJ1-1; clone_size: NA; v_call: TRBV5-1; cdr3_aa: CASSREGTANTEAFF; cdr3_nt: TGCGCCAGCAGCAGAGAAGGGACAGCCAACACTGAAGCTTTCTTT
d_call: TRBD1; j_call: TRBJ1-4; clone_size: NA; v_call: TRBV7-9; cdr3_aa: CASSSGQGGVFEKLFF; cdr3_nt: TGTGCCAGCAGCTCGGGACAGGGGGGCGTGTTTGAAAAACTGTTTTTT
d_call: NA; j_call: TRBJ1-5; clone_size: once; v_call: TRBV19; cdr3_aa: CASSHGNQPQHF; cdr3_nt: TGTGCCAGTAGTCATGGCAATCAGCCCCAGCATTTT
d_call: TRBD1; j_call: TRBJ2-7; clone_size: NA; v_call: TRBV29-1; cdr3_aa: CSVAGTGFSYEQYF; cdr3_nt: TGCAGCGTGGCCGGGACAGGGTTCTCCTACGAGCAGTACTTC
d_call: NA; j_call: TRBJ2-7; clone_size: NA; v_call: TRBV28; cdr3_aa: CASSLGGGLSEQYF; cdr3_nt: TGTGCCAGCAGTTTAGGTGGCGGACTGTCGGAGCAGTACTTC
d_call: TRBD2; j_call: TRBJ2-2; clone_size: NA; v_call: TRBV18; cdr3_aa: CASSLLAENTGELFF; cdr3_nt: TGTGCCAGCTCACTACTAGCGGAGAACACCGGGGAGCTGTTTTTT
d_call: TRBD1; j_call: TRBJ2-7; clone_size: NA; v_call: TRBV19; cdr3_aa: CASSIKRDRGYEQYF; cdr3_nt: TGTGCCAGTAGTATTAAAAGGGACAGGGGTTACGAGCAGTACTTC
d_call: TRBD2; j_call: TRBJ2-1; clone_size: NA; v_call: TRBV9; cdr3_aa: CASSAAGGHYNEQFF; cdr3_nt: TGTGCCAGCAGCGCAGCGGGGGGTCACTACAATGAGCAGTTCTTC
d_call: TRBD1; j_call: TRBJ1-5; clone_size: few; v_call: TRBV28; cdr3_aa: CASRDRAYSNQPQHF; cdr3_nt: TGTGCCAGCAGGGACAGGGCCTATAGCAATCAGCCCCAGCATTTT
d_call: NA; j_call: TRBJ1-5; clone_size: NA; v_call: TRBV6-5; cdr3_aa: CASSRRQPSNQPQHF; cdr3_nt: TGTGCCAGCAGCCGTAGACAACCTAGCAATCAGCCCCAGCATTTT
d_call: NA; j_call: TRBJ1-4; clone_size: NA; v_call: TRBV6-5; cdr3_aa: CASSETGGKLFF; cdr3_nt: TGTGCCAGCAGTGAAACGGGAGGAAAACTGTTTTTT
d_call: NA; j_call: TRBJ1-2; clone_size: NA; v_call: TRBV6-1; cdr3_aa: CASSEPFRTNYGYTF; cdr3_nt: TGTGCCAGCAGTGAACCTTTCCGGACAAACTATGGCTACACCTTC
d_call: NA; j_call: TRBJ2-5; clone_size: NA; v_call: TRBV5-4; cdr3_aa: CASSSSGVQETQYF; cdr3_nt: TGTGCCAGCAGCTCCTCAGGGGTTCAAGAGACCCAGTACTTC
d_call: NA; j_call: TRBJ1-5; clone_size: NA; v_call: TRBV27; cdr3_aa: CASSLARGQPQHF; cdr3_nt: TGTGCCAGCAGTTTAGCTAGAGGTCAGCCCCAGCATTTT
d_call: TRBD1; j_call: TRBJ1-4; clone_size: NA; v_call: TRBV6-1; cdr3_aa: CASRSTGGYEKLFF; cdr3_nt: TGTGCCAGCAGATCGACAGGGGGATATGAAAAACTGTTTTTT
d_call: TRBD2; j_call: TRBJ2-1; clone_size: NA; v_call: TRBV9; cdr3_aa: CASSVDLGTSGRGGREQFF; cdr3_nt: TGTGCCAGCAGCGTAGATTTAGGAACTAGCGGGAGGGGCGGCCGTGAGCAGTTCTTC
d_call: NA; j_call: TRBJ2-1; clone_size: NA; v_call: TRBV11-3; cdr3_aa: CASSRSSPGSSYNEQFF; cdr3_nt: TGTGCCAGCAGCCGTAGTAGCCCGGGGAGCTCCTACAATGAGCAGTTCTTC
d_call: TRBD1; j_call: TRBJ1-2; clone_size: NA; v_call: TRBV7-2; cdr3_aa: CASSSQGDGYGYTF; cdr3_nt: TGTGCCAGCAGCTCACAGGGGGACGGCTATGGCTACACCTTC
d_call: NA; j_call: TRBJ2-7; clone_size: NA; v_call: TRBV29-1; cdr3_aa: CSVEEGGYEQYF; cdr3_nt: TGCAGCGTTGAAGAGGGGGGCTACGAGCAGTACTTC
d_call: NA; j_call: TRBJ2-3; clone_size: once; v_call: TRBV11-3; cdr3_aa: CASSPPHATDTQYF; cdr3_nt: TGTGCCAGCAGCCCTCCACACGCCACAGATACGCAGTATTTT
d_call: NA; j_call: TRBJ1-1; clone_size: few; v_call: TRBV2; cdr3_aa: CASTTGNTEAFF; cdr3_nt: TGTGCCAGCACGACAGGTAACACTGAAGCTTTCTTT
d_call: NA; j_call: TRBJ2-7; clone_size: NA; v_call: TRBV30; cdr3_aa: CAWSGSGDEQYF; cdr3_nt: TGTGCCTGGAGTGGATCAGGGGACGAGCAGTACTTC
d_call: TRBD1; j_call: TRBJ1-1; clone_size: NA; v_call: TRBV2; cdr3_aa: CASQAGQGISGTEAFF; cdr3_nt: TGTGCCAGCCAGGCGGGACAGGGGATATCGGGCACTGAAGCTTTCTTT
d_call: TRBD1; j_call: TRBJ1-5; clone_size: NA; v_call: TRBV6-1; cdr3_aa: CASSEWTGGDLYQPQHF; cdr3_nt: TGTGCCAGCAGTGAATGGACAGGGGGCGACCTATATCAGCCCCAGCATTTT
d_call: NA; j_call: TRBJ1-2; clone_size: NA; v_call: TRBV6-1; cdr3_aa: CASSEVGGRLSGYTF; cdr3_nt: TGTGCCAGCAGTGAAGTGGGGGGGCGCCTATCTGGCTACACCTTC
d_call: TRBD1; j_call: TRBJ1-1; clone_size: NA; v_call: TRBV9; cdr3_aa: CASSVGQGATEAFF; cdr3_nt: TGTGCCAGCAGCGTAGGCCAGGGGGCGACTGAAGCTTTCTTT
d_call: TRBD1; j_call: TRBJ1-1; clone_size: NA; v_call: TRBV10-2; cdr3_aa: CASKGVTGTGKAFF; cdr3_nt: TGCGCCAGCAAGGGAGTAACCGGGACAGGGAAAGCTTTCTTT
d_call: NA; j_call: TRBJ2-7; clone_size: NA; v_call: TRBV4-2; cdr3_aa: CASSQEAAGPSYEQYF; cdr3_nt: TGTGCCAGCAGCCAAGAGGCGGCGGGGCCCTCCTACGAGCAGTACTTC
d_call: TRBD1; j_call: TRBJ2-7; clone_size: NA; v_call: TRBV6-1; cdr3_aa: CASNVVSGTGVEQYF; cdr3_nt: TGTGCCAGCAACGTAGTTTCCGGGACAGGGGTCGAGCAGTACTTC
d_call: TRBD2; j_call: TRBJ2-1; clone_size: NA; v_call: TRBV9; cdr3_aa: CASSVGGLAGVTYNEQFF; cdr3_nt: TGTGCCAGCAGCGTTGGGGGACTAGCGGGAGTTACCTACAATGAGCAGTTCTTC
d_call: TRBD2; j_call: TRBJ2-7; clone_size: NA; v_call: TRBV5-1; cdr3_aa: CASSLLPSGRKHEQYF; cdr3_nt: TGCGCCAGCAGCTTGCTCCCTAGCGGGAGGAAACACGAGCAGTACTTC
d_call: NA; j_call: TRBJ1-1; clone_size: few; v_call: TRBV19; cdr3_aa: CASSTRAETEAFF; cdr3_nt: TGTGCCAGTAGTACGAGGGCCGAAACTGAAGCTTTCTTT
d_call: NA; j_call: TRBJ1-5; clone_size: NA; v_call: TRBV6-1; cdr3_aa: CASSETRVSTNQPQHF; cdr3_nt: TGTGCCAGCAGTGAAACCAGGGTCTCGACGAATCAGCCCCAGCATTTT
d_call: NA; j_call: TRBJ1-3; clone_size: NA; v_call: TRBV5-8; cdr3_aa: CASFRSGGFSGNTIYF; cdr3_nt: TGTGCCTCATTCAGGTCGGGGGGCTTCTCTGGAAACACCATATATTTT
d_call: TRBD1; j_call: TRBJ1-2; clone_size: NA; v_call: TRBV2; cdr3_aa: CASRATGTGPRTF; cdr3_nt: TGTGCCAGCAGGGCGACCGGGACAGGCCCGCGCACCTTC
d_call: TRBD1; j_call: TRBJ1-2; clone_size: NA; v_call: TRBV6-5; cdr3_aa: CASSYSNRGNGYTF; cdr3_nt: TGTGCCAGCAGTTACTCCAACAGGGGTAATGGCTACACCTTC
d_call: NA; j_call: TRBJ1-1; clone_size: once; v_call: TRBV27; cdr3_aa: CASSLYARNTEAFF; cdr3_nt: TGTGCCAGCAGTTTATATGCCAGAAACACTGAAGCTTTCTTT
d_call: NA; j_call: TRBJ2-6; clone_size: NA; v_call: TRBV28; cdr3_aa: CASSWAGTTGANVLTF; cdr3_nt: TGTGCCAGCAGTTGGGCGGGGACGACTGGGGCCAACGTCCTGACTTTC
d_call: NA; j_call: TRBJ2-3; clone_size: NA; v_call: TRBV4-1; cdr3_aa: CASSLLGAGADTQYF; cdr3_nt: TGCGCCAGCAGCCTTTTGGGGGCCGGCGCAGATACGCAGTATTTT